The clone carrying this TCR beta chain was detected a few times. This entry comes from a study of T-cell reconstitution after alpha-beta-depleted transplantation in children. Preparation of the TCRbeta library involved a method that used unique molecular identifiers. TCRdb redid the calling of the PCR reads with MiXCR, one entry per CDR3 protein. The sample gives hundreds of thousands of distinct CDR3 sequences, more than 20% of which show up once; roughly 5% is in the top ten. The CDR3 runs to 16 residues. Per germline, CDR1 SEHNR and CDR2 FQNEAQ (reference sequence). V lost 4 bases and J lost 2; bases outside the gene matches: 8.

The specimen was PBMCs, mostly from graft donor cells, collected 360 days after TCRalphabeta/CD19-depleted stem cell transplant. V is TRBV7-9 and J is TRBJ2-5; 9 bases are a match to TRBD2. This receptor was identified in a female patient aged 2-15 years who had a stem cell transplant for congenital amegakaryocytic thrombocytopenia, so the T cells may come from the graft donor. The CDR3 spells CASSSHPLAGQETQYF. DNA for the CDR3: TGTGCCAGCAGCTCCCATCCCCTAGCGGGACAAGAGACCCAGTACTTC.